These 13 T cell receptor beta chains came from one sample sequenced in a study of blood T cell repertoires in COVID-19. Clones were read by immunoSEQ multiplex PCR, and TCRdb kept only the in-frame ones, dropping some. This sample has some 140,000 clones, with over 80% found just once. Source material: PBMCs or T cells enriched from blood (not recorded which). All receptors derive from a young man who had recovered from COVID-19.

The chain is built from TRBV28 and TRBJ2-1; 7 bases match TRBD2. The length of the CDR3 is 14 residues. Germline values: CDR1 MDHEN, CDR2 SYDVKM. The ends lost 7 bases at V and 10 bases at J; junction bases unmatched: 13. The CDR3 region has the DNA TGTGCCAGCAATTCCGGGAGGCCTTTACGAGAGCAGTTCTTC. Translating it yields CASNSGRPLREQFF.

The chain couples TRBV11-2 to TRBJ2-1, with D possibly matching TRBD2 (6 bases). Germline V gene data show CDR1 as SGHAT and CDR2 as FQNNGV. With 5 bases removed from V and 6 bases from J, the gap between germline ends came to 14 bases. This CDR3 contains 14 residues. CDR3 sequence: CASSRLAGLNEQFF. DNA for the CDR3: TGTGCCAGCAGCCGACTGGCGGGGCTCAATGAGCAGTTCTTC.

This clone was counted a few times. The chain couples TRBV25-1 to TRBJ2-3; D uncertain. Looked up from germline, CDR1 is MGHDK and CDR2 is SYGVNS. This CDR3 spans 9 amino acids. Trimming removed 4 bases from V and 14 bases from J, with 7 bases in between. CDR3 nucleotide sequence: TGTGCCAGCAGTGCCCTTAGGTATTTT. This gives the protein CASSALRYF.

This chain uses TRBV6-1 with TRBJ1-3; D unresolved. V lost 2 bases, J lost 1 base, and 6 bases lay in between. The CDR3 totals 14 residues. Per the germline V gene, CDR1 is MNHNS and CDR2 is SASEGT. The CDR3 nucleotides read TGTGCCAGCAGTGAACAGTTATCTGGAAACACCATATATTTT. Protein product: CASSEQLSGNTIYF.

The J gene is TRBJ1-3, the V gene TRBV29-1; D is possibly TRBD1 (5 bases). The CDR3 spans 13 residues. The germline gives CDR1 SQVTM, CDR2 ANQGSEA. The germline V and J ends were trimmed by 6 bases and 0 bases, with 9 bases remaining between them. The CDR3 sequence is CSVTGTSGNTIYF. The CDR3 nucleotides read TGCAGCGTCACAGGTACCTCTGGAAACACCATATATTTT.

V is TRBV5-4 and J is TRBJ2-5; D might be TRBD2 (7 bases). The CDR3 consists of 16 residues. The germline V and J ends were trimmed by 0 bases and 4 bases, with 16 bases remaining between them. In germline, CDR1 is SGHNT, CDR2 YYREEE (reference sequence). Written as DNA, the CDR3 is TGTGCCAGCAGCTTGGGGACTAGGGGGTTCGGAGAGACCCAGTACTTC. Protein sequence: CASSLGTRGFGETQYF.

This chain uses TRBV9 with TRBJ1-3; weak D call: TRBD1 (5 bases). Between the trimmed V and J ends, which lost 4 bases and 3 bases, there was a span of 14 bases. The CDR3 covers 15 residues. The germline V gene has CDR1 SGDLS and CDR2 YYNGEE. In DNA form, the CDR3 reads TGTGCCAGCAGCCCAGGGAGGGGTGGTGGAAACACCATATATTTT. It yields the protein CASSPGRGGGNTIYF.

The chain joins TRBV6-5 to TRBJ1-2, with D perhaps TRBD1 (5 bases). Germline V gene sequence: CDR1 MNHEY, CDR2 SVGAGI. This CDR3 has 12 amino acids. V gave up 7 bases and J gave up 4 bases, with 10 bases separating them. The chain's CDR3 is CASTPGGYGYTF. For the CDR3, the DNA is TGTGCCAGCACCCCGGGGGGCTATGGCTACACCTTC.

The V and J genes are TRBV7-9 and TRBJ1-4; 8 bases fit TRBD1. After removal of 5 bases from V and 6 bases from J, the junction contained 8 bases not matched to a gene. Germline CDR1 SEHNR, CDR2 FQNEAQ (reference sequence). The CDR3 length is 15 residues. Here the CDR3 reads CASSPRVDRDEKLFF. CDR3 DNA sequence: TGTGCCAGCAGCCCACGGGTGGACAGGGATGAAAAACTGTTTTTT.

This clone has more than one count but fewer than ten. V gene TRBV6-6 combines with J gene TRBJ2-5, with a tentative D call TRBD2 (5 bases). Germline CDR1 reads MNHNY; CDR2 reads SVGAGI (reference sequence). CDR3 length: 13 residues. Trimming left V 8 bases short and J 1 base short, with 11 bases between. CDR3 region: CASRGTAQETQYF. In nucleotides, the CDR3 is TGTGCCAGCCGGGGAACGGCCCAAGAGACCCAGTACTTC.

This chain connects TRBV5-1 to TRBJ1-2, with D possibly TRBD1 on 6 matching bases. The CDR3 is 15 residues long. Germline V gives CDR1 SGHRS, CDR2 YFSETQ. V gave up 0 bases and J gave up 0 bases, with 9 bases separating them. CDR3 in DNA: TGCGCCAGCAGCTTGGGACAGGCCGCTAACTATGGCTACACCTTC. Its protein is CASSLGQAANYGYTF.

The sample holds a few counts of this clone. The rearrangement links TRBV30 to TRBJ2-2; no definite D call. V was pared by 2 bases and J by 7 bases, with 8 bases between. Germline V lookup: CDR1 GTSNPN, CDR2 SVGIG (reference sequence). The CDR3 runs 12 residues. This CDR3 reads CAWSSSGGELFF. The CDR3 DNA reads as TGTGCCTGGAGTAGCTCCGGCGGGGAGCTGTTTTTT.

The rearrangement links TRBV19 to TRBJ1-5; D is ambiguous. The germline V gene has CDR1 LNHDA and CDR2 SQIVND (reference sequence). The length of the CDR3 is 15 residues. The V end lost 3 bases, the J end lost 0 bases, and 9 bases lay between the germline ends. CDR3 coding DNA: TGTGCCAGTAGTATCCCCGTTTATAGCAATCAGCCCCAGCATTTT. This translates into CASSIPVYSNQPQHF.